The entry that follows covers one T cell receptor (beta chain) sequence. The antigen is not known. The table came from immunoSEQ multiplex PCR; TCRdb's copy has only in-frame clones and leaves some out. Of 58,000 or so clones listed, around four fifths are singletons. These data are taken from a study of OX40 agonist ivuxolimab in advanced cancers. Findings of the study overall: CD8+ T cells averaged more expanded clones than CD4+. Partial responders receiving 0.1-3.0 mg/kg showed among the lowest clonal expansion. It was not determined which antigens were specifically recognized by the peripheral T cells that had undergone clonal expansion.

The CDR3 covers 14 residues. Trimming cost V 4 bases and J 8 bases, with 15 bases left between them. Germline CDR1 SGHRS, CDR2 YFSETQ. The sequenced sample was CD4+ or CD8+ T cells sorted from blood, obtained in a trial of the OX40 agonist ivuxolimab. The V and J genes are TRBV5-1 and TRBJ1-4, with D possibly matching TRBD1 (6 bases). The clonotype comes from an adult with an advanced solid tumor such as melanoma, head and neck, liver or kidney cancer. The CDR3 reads CASSRDRPGEKLFF. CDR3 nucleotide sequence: TGCGCCAGCAGCCGTGACAGGCCAGGAGAAAAACTGTTTTTT.